The clone carrying this TCR beta chain appeared a few times. This entry belongs to a study of regulatory T cells in long-lasting Graves disease. Construction of the TCR beta libraries employed iRepertoire HTBI primers in conjunction with Arm-PCR of CDR3 regions. TCRdb analysed the multiplex PCR reads with MiXCR anew, one entry per CDR3 protein. The sample includes hundreds of thousands of distinct CDR3 sequences, 15% of them seen just once. Described time point: newly diagnosed GD, antithyroid drugs for less than 3 months. Preparation of the TCR library used RNA extracted from PBMCs. Patients with Graves' disease were diagnosed by American Thyroid Association guidelines. This same sample was also taken into another study, of T cells in Graves' hyperthyroidism and ophthalmopathy.

Sequencing used peripheral blood mononuclear cells (PBMCs), obtained at new diagnosis, from a patient treated with antithyroid drugs. The TCR comes from a woman in her thirties or forties with Graves disease.

The CDR3: CASREPGAYEQYF. CDR3 nucleotide sequence: TGCGCCAGCAGGGAGCCGGGAGCTTACGAGCAGTACTTC. The rearrangement links TRBV10-2 to TRBJ2-7; tentatively, D is TRBD2 (6 bases). From germline, CDR1 is WSHSY and CDR2 SAAADI. The CDR3 length is 13 residues. V lost 6 bases, J lost 4 bases, and 13 bases lay in between.